The rows below give T cell receptor beta chains drawn from one sample of a study of Ad26.COV2.S vaccination and SARS-CoV-2 variants. Assay: immunoSEQ multiplex PCR; the TCRdb copy retains only in-frame clones and omits some. The repertoire has hundreds of thousands of clones, 89% of them found once; the top ten carry roughly 1.5%. The sequencing used peripheral blood, collected in a trial of Ad26.COV2.S vaccine versus placebo. The receptors originated from a person between 18 and 65 years old who received the Ad26.COV2.S COVID-19 vaccine or a placebo. Both conserved end residues are part of each CDR3. A D gene is named only where the DNA matches it firmly. The listing skips clone size in some rows; elsewhere it reads once, few, many or a size class.

TRBD2 TRBJ2-1 once 13 TRBV29-1 CSVTGTSGMLQFF TGCAGCGTTACGGGGACTAGCGGGATGTTGCAGTTCTTC
- TRBJ1-1 once 14 TRBV5-6 CASSLGAGHTEAFF TGTGCCAGCAGCTTGGGGGCAGGGCACACTGAAGCTTTCTTT
- TRBJ1-1 few 13 TRBV3-1/TRBV3-2 CASSTQGNTEAFF TGTGCCAGCAGTACACAGGGGAACACTGAAGCTTTCTTT
TRBD2 TRBJ2-7 - 15 TRBV4-1 CASSLILAGRFEQYF TGCGCCAGCAGCCTAATTCTAGCGGGGAGGTTCGAGCAGTACTTC
TRBD1 TRBJ2-7 - 14 TRBV24-1 CATSEAGTGYEQYF TGTGCCACCAGTGAGGCCGGGACAGGCTACGAGCAGTACTTC
TRBD1 TRBJ2-7 - 15 TRBV5-1 CASSPSGTGTYEQYF TGCGCCAGCAGCCCCTCCGGGACAGGGACCTACGAGCAGTACTTC
TRBD2 TRBJ2-7 - 13 TRBV19 CASSIGLAVEQYF TGTGCCAGTAGTATCGGACTAGCGGTCGAGCAGTACTTC
- TRBJ1-2 - 14 TRBV6-2/TRBV6-3 CASSYAFLSYGYTF TGTGCCAGCAGTTACGCCTTTCTTAGCTATGGCTACACCTTC
TRBD1 TRBJ1-1 - 15 TRBV6-6 CASSGLGTGNTEAFF TGTGCCAGCAGTGGGCTCGGGACAGGGAACACTGAAGCTTTCTTT
- TRBJ2-5 - 15 TRBV7-9 CASSPSAGNQETQYF TGTGCCAGCAGCCCTTCTGCGGGGAACCAAGAGACCCAGTACTTC
TRBD1 TRBJ2-3 - 16 TRBV24-1 CATSDFGRGLIDTQYF TGTGCCACCAGTGATTTCGGCAGGGGGCTTATAGATACGCAGTATTTT
- TRBJ2-2 - 14 TRBV2 CASRRTANTGELFF TGTGCCAGCAGGAGGACAGCGAACACCGGGGAGCTGTTTTTT
- TRBJ1-1 - 14 TRBV6-2/TRBV6-3 CASTPHTAGAEAFF TGTGCCAGCACCCCCCACACGGCTGGCGCTGAAGCTTTCTTT
- TRBJ1-4 few 14 TRBV4-2 CASSQASTNEKLFF TGTGCCAGCAGCCAAGCCTCAACTAATGAAAAACTGTTTTTT
- TRBJ2-7 - 12 TRBV29-1 CSVSGDAYEQYF TGCAGCGTTTCGGGAGACGCCTACGAGCAGTACTTC
- TRBJ1-2 - 13 TRBV27 CASSNGGFYGYTF TGTGCCAGCAGCAACGGGGGATTCTATGGCTACACCTTC
TRBD2 TRBJ2-7 - 17 TRBV2 CASSAGTSGRRWYEQYF TGTGCCAGCAGTGCCGGGACTAGCGGGAGAAGGTGGTACGAGCAGTACTTC
- TRBJ1-4 - 13 TRBV29-1 CSVDSGFNEKLFF TGCAGCGTTGATTCCGGGTTTAATGAAAAACTGTTTTTT
TRBD1 TRBJ1-2 once 13 TRBV28 CASSPGQAKGYTF TGTGCCAGCAGCCCCGGACAGGCAAAAGGCTACACCTTC
- TRBJ1-1 few 15 TRBV6-5 CASSRHLLGRTEAFF TGTGCCAGCAGTCGCCATTTACTAGGGAGGACTGAAGCTTTCTTT
- TRBJ1-1 - 16 TRBV30 CAWSRGSAGEGTEAFF TGTGCCTGGAGTAGGGGCTCGGCAGGGGAAGGTACTGAAGCTTTCTTT
- TRBJ1-1 - 13 TRBV19 CASSSGSRIEAFF TGTGCCAGTAGCAGCGGGAGTAGGATTGAAGCTTTCTTT
- TRBJ2-7 - 14 TRBV29-1 CSVGGLGGSYEQYF TGCAGCGTTGGGGGTCTCGGGGGCTCCTACGAGCAGTACTTC
TRBD1 TRBJ1-6 - 17 TRBV19 CASSMDRASSYNSPLHF TGTGCCAGTAGTATGGACAGGGCCAGCTCCTATAATTCACCCCTCCACTTT
TRBD1 TRBJ2-1 - 16 TRBV6-2/TRBV6-3 CASSAWTGGNYNEQFF TGTGCCAGCAGTGCATGGACAGGGGGAAACTACAATGAGCAGTTCTTC
- TRBJ2-7 - 12 TRBV12-5 CASREARGEQYF TGTGCTAGTCGAGAGGCCAGAGGGGAGCAGTACTTC
- TRBJ2-2 - 13 TRBV7-9 CASSSRALGELFF TGTGCCAGCAGCTCCAGGGCCCTCGGGGAGCTGTTTTTT
- TRBJ2-1 - 13 TRBV12-3/TRBV12-4 CATLPDYYNEQFF TGTGCCACCCTCCCGGACTATTACAATGAGCAGTTCTTC
- TRBJ2-7 - 12 TRBV19 CASSMGSYEQYF TGTGCCAGTAGTATGGGGTCCTACGAGCAGTACTTC